Detailed here is one T cell receptor (beta chain). What it binds is not known. Amplification by 5'RACE using constant-segment primers produced TCR alpha and TCR beta cDNA libraries that carried sample barcodes and UMIs. TCRdb re-derived calls from the 5' RACE reads in MiXCR, one entry per CDR3 protein. The repertoire holds 150,000 to 200,000 distinct CDR3 sequences, with approximately 10% as singletons. The record originates from a study of T-cell memory formation after mild COVID-19. Study overall: Each donor largely had its own TCR clusters.

Study observations and caveats: Clones from the second wave (peaking day 37) had unconfirmed SARS-CoV-2 specificity. CM and EM subsets held most contracting CD4+ clones; EMRA held CD8+ ones.

V lost 6 bases, J lost 6 bases, and 17 bases lay in between. Germline-derived CDR1 and CDR2 are LGHDT and YNNKEL (reference sequence). The CDR3 loop spans 15 amino acids. The chain recombines TRBV3-1 with TRBJ2-2; TRBD1 or TRBD2 may be the D gene (5 bases each). The clonotype comes from a man aged 18 to 29 who had mild COVID-19 (a few samples of this study predate the infection). Cell type and time point are not known. The material sequenced was PBMCs or a T cell subset sorted from them (not recorded which). As DNA, the CDR3 is TGTGCCAGCAGTGCTTGGGACGGATACTCCGGGGAGCTGTTTTTT. It is translated as CASSAWDGYSGELFF.